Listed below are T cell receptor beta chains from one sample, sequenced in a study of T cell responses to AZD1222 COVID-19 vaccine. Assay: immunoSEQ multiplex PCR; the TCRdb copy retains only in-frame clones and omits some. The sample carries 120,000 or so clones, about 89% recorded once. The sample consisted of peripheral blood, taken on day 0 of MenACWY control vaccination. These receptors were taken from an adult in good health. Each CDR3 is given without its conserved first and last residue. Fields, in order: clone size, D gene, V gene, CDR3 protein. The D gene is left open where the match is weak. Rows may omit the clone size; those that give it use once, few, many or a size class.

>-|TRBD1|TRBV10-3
AISGSGTVNYGYT
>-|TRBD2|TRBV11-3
ASSSVAGGTNTQY
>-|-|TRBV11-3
ASSLGHWDTGELF
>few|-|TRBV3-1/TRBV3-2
ASSQEIGRQTFYGYT
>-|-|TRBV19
ASSKQVLGANVLT
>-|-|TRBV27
ASMQVYGNSPLH
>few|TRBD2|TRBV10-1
ASSESTSASYEQY
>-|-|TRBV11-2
ASSLEGGSGGVLAKNIQY
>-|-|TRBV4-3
ASSQDSGVGSPLH
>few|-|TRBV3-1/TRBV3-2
ASSTLAGARYGYT
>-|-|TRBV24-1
ATSDSGQRYEQY
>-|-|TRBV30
AWSVPSRAADTQY
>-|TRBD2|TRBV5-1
ASSATSGSPNEQF
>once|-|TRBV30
AWSMGGGADTQY
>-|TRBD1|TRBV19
ASSTSGTGWRYGYT
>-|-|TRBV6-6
ASSYRERGGYT
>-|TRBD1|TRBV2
ASSEAGTGQPYEQY
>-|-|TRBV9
ASSPGGHLNTEAF
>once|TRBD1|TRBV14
ASSQRTDRGEQF
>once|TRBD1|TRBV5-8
ASSPPDRTTEAF
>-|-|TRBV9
ASSAAGGGFVGYNEQF
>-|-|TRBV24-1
ATSETGRFYEQY
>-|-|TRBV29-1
SVVLRGGNQPQH
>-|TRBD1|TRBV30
AGGTGDTGGELF
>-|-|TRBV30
AWNVPRGWSNTEAF
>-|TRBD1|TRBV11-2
ASSLYRGRSYEQY
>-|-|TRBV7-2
ASSLARDYGYT
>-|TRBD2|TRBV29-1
SVLPGLGTDTQY
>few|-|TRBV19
ASTPGWGSGNTIY
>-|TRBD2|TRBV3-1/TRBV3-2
ASRAPGGGDTQY
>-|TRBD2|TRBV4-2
ASSQAQNSGSSYNEQF
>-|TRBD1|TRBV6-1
ASSDQGAVYNEQF
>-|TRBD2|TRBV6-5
ASSQLAGGGEQF
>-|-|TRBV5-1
ASSLVEWGSYEQY
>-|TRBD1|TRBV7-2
ASSRDRGHDEQY
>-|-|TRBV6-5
ASSYLGARITEAF
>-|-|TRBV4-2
ASSQGVAREQY
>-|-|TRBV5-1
ASSLAGQGEKLF
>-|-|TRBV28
ASSSPGWGPTEAF
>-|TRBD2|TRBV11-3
ASSLAATSGRGGTDTQY
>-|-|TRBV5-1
ASSFITGPYEQY
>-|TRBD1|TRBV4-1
ASSQDRGGTGGYEQY
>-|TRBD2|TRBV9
ASSVAGGSYNEQF
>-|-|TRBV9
ASSVGEYGTDTQY
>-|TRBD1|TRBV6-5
ASIRQGDTNQPQH
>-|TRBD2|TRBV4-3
ASSQYRDLRTSGDAYEQY
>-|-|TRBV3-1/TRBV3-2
ASSRHSGATRNEQF
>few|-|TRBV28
ASSRGYGNQPQH